This record looks at one TCR beta chain sequence and its context. No cognate antigen has been identified for it. Base qualities are not recorded, but no much larger clone differs from it by a single base. This sample's time point label indicates: baseline before first vaccination. In light of the paper, this sample's treatment or condition label describes: meningococcal conjugate vaccine given as trial control. Vaccinee samples came from UK trials COV001 and COV002, including a single-blind randomized controlled phase 2/3 trial of AZD1222 (ChAdOx1 nCoV-19) in healthy adults. For TCRbeta chain sequencing, PBMC samples from trial participants were taken at day 0 and at day 28 after the second dose. These data originate in a study of T cell responses to AZD1222 COVID-19 vaccine (dated by TCRdb to the early 2020s). In terms of the full investigation: A total of under 250 trial participants underwent TCR sequencing, of whom nearly 210 had received two doses of AZD1222 and about 25 had received two doses of the MenACWY control vaccine. Enrollment into the trials was organized by age into subgroups of 18-55, 56-69 and 70-plus years, and those subgroups contained about 150, 27 and 61 TCR-sequenced participants, respectively. Broader findings and caveats from the paper: The whole spike protein was spanned by vaccine-associated CD4 TCRs, and dominant responses were seen in regions 160-218 and 743-854. The 56-69-year group was small, and its depth increase did not reach significance, likely because of low power. A significant rise in spike-specific TCR breadth and depth was observed after two AZD1222 doses relative to day 0 and relative to MenACWY recipients. Conclusions about previously exposed vaccinees are limited because only five to seven AZD1222 recipients were SARS-CoV-2 seropositive at baseline. Participants were mostly white British, with more females than males. The authors suggested clonal diversity may have been underestimated. Because no samples from the day 14 peak response were available, repertoires could be characterized only after the peak T cell response. Reportedly, close to half of the unique spike-specific TCRs recognized epitopes lying outside the regions that are mutated in the B.1.351 and B.1.1.7 variants.

Taken from cysteine to phenylalanine, the CDR3 has 11 residues. Kept here is only the CDR3 DNA, which spans 33 bases and is read in frame from base 1. Sequences DFQATT (CDR1) and SNEGSKA (CDR2) are obtained from the germline V gene (reference sequence). Between the V and J ends, shortened by 3 bases and 6 bases respectively, the junction contains 7 bases. The CDR3 regions of human TCRbeta chains were analyzed by immunosequencing. As for the original processing: TCRs in the repertoires were compared against a reference library of SARS-CoV-2-specific TCRs that had been generated with the MIRA antigen-specificity platform. Breadth was defined as the fraction of unique TCRs that were SARS-CoV-2-associated. Depth was defined as the fraction of total T cells that were SARS-CoV-2-associated. Using the MIRA data, every spike-specific TCR was mapped to the spike region that the TCR reacted to and assigned to either a CD4 or a CD8 class. Log10-transformed breadth and depth values were compared by one-way ANOVA with Sidak's multiple comparisons tests. This is the immuneACCESS table as TCRdb keeps it, with only in-frame sequences that have V and J called. A part of the clones is gone; compared with another copy, unresolved V genes explain less than half, and the rest is unexplained. V, J and clone size derive from that table, while D and trimming were established from the DNA sequence. This sample has 90,000 to 130,000 clones in its table, and around 90% of those were observed once. Roughly 3.2% of the sample is held by the ten biggest clonotypes.

In this chain, TRBV20-1 is recombined with TRBJ2-3; a tentative D match to TRBD1 spans 5 bases. The TCR sequence derives from an adult in good health. The sample was peripheral blood, taken on day 0 of MenACWY control vaccination. Here the CDR3 is given as CSASSGDTQYF. The DNA sequence is given as TGCAGTGCTAGTTCAGGGGATACGCAGTATTTT.